This TCR beta chain emerged from a study of blood T cell repertoires in COVID-19. Overall study: Nucleic acid was either cDNA or gDNA, and it came from T cells, B-cell-depleted T cells, or PBMCs.

Some clones are missing from TCRdb's copy, which holds only in-frame ones; the method was immunoSEQ multiplex PCR. The sample carries around 150,000 clones, approximately 84% recorded once. Per germline, CDR1 SNHLY and CDR2 FYNNEI. The V end was cut by 2 bases, the J end by 4 bases, with 16 bases between. The CDR3 is made up of 16 amino acids. Source material: peripheral blood. This chain uses TRBV2 with TRBJ2-3; weak D call: TRBD2 (8 bases). The TCR comes from a woman older than 75 with acute or convalescent COVID-19. The CDR3 here is CASSERGREASDTQYF. CDR3 sequence (DNA): TGTGCCAGCAGTGAAAGGGGGCGGGAGGCGTCAGATACGCAGTATTTT.